The present T cell receptor beta chain was sequenced within a study of CD8+CD57+ T cells in acquired aplastic anemia. Overall study findings and caveats: Between the patient and control groups, CD8+ Simpson's diversity did not differ significantly.

Investigators profiled TCR beta VDJ and CDR3 from genomic DNA template. TCRdb reanalysed the reads using MiXCR and keeps one entry per CDR3 protein. The table includes 250,000 to 350,000 distinct CDR3 sequences, roughly 59% detected once. Patients chosen for sequencing had shown CD8+CD57+ cell expansion by flow cytometry. The table lists this clonotype with many counts. The antigen is undetermined. The ends lost 6 bases at V and 9 bases at J; junction bases unmatched: 8. The CDR3 extends over 15 amino acids. Germline CDR1 reads SNHLY; CDR2 reads FYNNEI. The chain links TRBV2 to TRBJ2-1; 13 bases map to TRBD2. This clonotype was sampled from a human donor with aplastic anemia. Sequencing was done on a sample of sorted CD4+, CD8+, or CD8+CD57+ T cells (not recorded which) from PBMCs. CDR3 sequence (DNA): TGTGCCAGCAGCATTACTAGCGGGAGGGCCCTTGAGCAGTTCTTC. Amino acids: CASSITSGRALEQFF. Full variable domain (missing parts from reference TRBV2 and TRBJ2-1): EPEVTQTPSHQVTQMGQEVILRCVPISNHLYFYWYRQILGQKVEFLVSFYNNEISEKSEIFDDQFSVERPDGSNFTLKIRSTKLEDSAMYFCASSITSGRALEQFFGPGTRLTVL.